A single sample is the source of the 32 T cell receptor beta chains below, sequenced in a study of blood T cell repertoires in COVID-19. Repertoires were generated with immunoSEQ multiplex PCR, while TCRdb's copy carries only in-frame clones and drops some. The data contain 150,000 to 200,000 clones, around four fifths of them singletons. Sequenced sample: PBMCs or T cells enriched from blood (not recorded which). The origin of the receptors is a woman aged 55 to 70 who had recovered from COVID-19.

This chain joins TRBV7-2 and TRBJ2-1; TRBD2 is a possible D gene (7 bases). The CDR3 spans 16 residues. CDR1 is SGHTA, CDR2 FQGNSA, per germline. The V and J ends lost 1 base and 9 bases respectively, with 19 bases between them. CDR3: CASSLVGQRGRPEQFF. The CDR3 DNA follows: TGTGCCAGCAGCTTAGTTGGACAGCGGGGACGTCCTGAGCAGTTCTTC.

V and J are TRBV29-1 and TRBJ2-3; D unclear. The CDR3 loop spans 16 amino acids. Germline lookup yields CDR1 SQVTM and CDR2 ANQGSEA. V was shortened by 4 bases and J by 0 bases, with 17 bases between the two germline ends. Here the CDR3 DNA reads TGCAGCGTTGGTAGACTGACCGCTACTAGCACAGATACGCAGTATTTT. Protein: CSVGRLTATSTDTQYF.

The chain employs TRBV7-9 and TRBJ2-7; no clear D. In germline, CDR1 is SEHNR, CDR2 FQNEAQ (reference sequence). Trimming pared 5 bases from V and 2 bases from J, leaving 7 bases between. The CDR3 has 12 amino acids. CDR3: CASSRPPYEQYF. The CDR3 DNA reads TGTGCCAGCAGCCGTCCCCCCTACGAGCAGTACTTC.

The sample holds a few counts of this clone. The J gene is TRBJ1-6, the V gene TRBV25-1, with a possible D match to TRBD1 (6 bases). The CDR3 loop spans 13 amino acids. From germline, CDR1 is MGHDK and CDR2 SYGVNS. V lost 4 bases to trimming and J lost 8 bases, with 9 bases between them. The CDR3 DNA is TGTGCCAGCAGTGCGACAGGTTATTCACCCCTCCACTTT. It codes for CASSATGYSPLHF.

The sample holds a few counts of this clone. The chain has TRBV18 and TRBJ1-5; possibly TRBD1 for D (5 bases). This CDR3 region has 15 residues. Trimming shortened V by 1 base and J by 4 bases, and 11 bases separated the two germline ends. Germline V gives CDR1 KGHSH, CDR2 LQKENI. The CDR3 region has the DNA TGTGCCAGCTCACCACTCGCAGGGTTAAATCAGCCCCAGCATTTT. Its translation is CASSPLAGLNQPQHF.

The chain carries TRBV7-3 and TRBJ1-4, with 8 bases that match TRBD1. The CDR3 extends over 15 amino acids. Per germline, CDR1 SGHTA and CDR2 FQGTGA. With 6 bases clipped from V and 6 bases from J, the junction kept 9 bases outside the gene matches. The CDR3 is CASRSPQGADEKLFF. CDR3 bases: TGTGCCAGCAGATCCCCCCAGGGGGCAGATGAAAAACTGTTTTTT.

This clone has a single count. The chain uses TRBV9 and TRBJ2-1; D not resolved. V was clipped by 4 bases and J by 8 bases, with 10 bases between them. This CDR3 comprises 12 residues. In germline, CDR1 is SGDLS, CDR2 YYNGEE. The CDR3 region is CASSPRFYEQFF. CDR3 nucleotide sequence: TGTGCCAGCAGCCCGCGGTTTTATGAGCAGTTCTTC.

The rearrangement links TRBV5-1 to TRBJ1-1; D remains unclear. Germline values: CDR1 SGHRS, CDR2 YFSETQ. Trimming took 4 bases from V and 3 from J, leaving 10 bases between them. The CDR3 sequence is 13 residues long. CDR3 region: CASSPTRYTEAFF. The CDR3 DNA follows: TGCGCCAGCAGCCCCACGAGGTACACTGAAGCTTTCTTT.

The count of this clone is one. The chain recombines TRBV19 with TRBJ1-2; a weak D match, TRBD1 (5 bases). This CDR3 comprises 14 residues. Germline assignment: CDR1 LNHDA and CDR2 SQIVND (reference sequence). The V end was cut by 1 base, the J end by 8 bases, with 14 bases between. CDR3 sequence reads: CASSIGGAAGGYTF. DNA for the CDR3: TGTGCCAGTAGTATAGGTGGGGCCGCGGGAGGCTACACCTTC.

This clone came up a few times. The rearrangement links TRBV10-1 to TRBJ2-2; TRBD2 might be the D (6 bases). The CDR3 runs 17 residues. The germline V gene encodes CDR1 WNHNN and CDR2 SYGVQD (reference sequence). Trimming left V 6 bases short and J 4 bases short, with 21 bases between. The CDR3, as DNA: TGCGCCAGCAGCGAGAACCGCTTGGGACTTACCACCGGGGAGCTGTTTTTT. Residues: CASSENRLGLTTGELFF.

The chain couples TRBV28 to TRBJ2-2, with TRBD2 as a possible D gene (7 bases). With 2 bases removed from V and 7 bases from J, the gap between germline ends came to 14 bases. Germline-derived CDR1 and CDR2 are MDHEN and SYDVKM. This CDR3 contains 15 residues. The CDR3 loop reads CASSLLYREGGELFF. CDR3 DNA: TGTGCCAGCAGTTTACTCTACAGGGAGGGCGGGGAGCTGTTTTTT.

In this sample, this clone turned up once. The chain links TRBV10-1 to TRBJ1-1, with TRBD1 matching 9 bases. The ends lost 10 bases at V and 1 base at J; junction bases unmatched: 13. CDR3 length: 16 amino acids. Germline V gives CDR1 WNHNN, CDR2 SYGVQD (reference sequence). This CDR3 is CAKSKTGGNGNTEAFF. DNA of the CDR3: TGCGCCAAATCAAAAACAGGGGGCAATGGGAACACTGAAGCTTTCTTT.

The chain combines TRBV3-1 (or the pseudogene TRBV3-2) with TRBJ2-2; D possibly corresponds to TRBD1 (5 bases). Trimming removed 1 base at V and 5 bases at J, with 14 bases between. Germline lookup yields CDR1 LGHDT and CDR2 YNNKEL (reference sequence). This CDR3 is built from 16 residues. The CDR3 loop reads CASSQGVGDVTGELFF. The CDR3 coding sequence is TGTGCCAGCAGCCAAGGGGTAGGGGATGTGACCGGGGAGCTGTTTTTT.

The CDR3 here is CASSIRQAVNEKLFF. Written as DNA, the CDR3 is TGTGCCAGTAGTATTCGACAGGCCGTTAATGAAAAACTGTTTTTT. This chain joins TRBV19 and TRBJ1-4; a weak D match, TRBD1 (6 bases). Germline V gives CDR1 LNHDA, CDR2 SQIVND (reference sequence). The V end was cut by 3 bases, the J end by 4 bases, with 12 bases between. The CDR3 has 15 residues.

This chain connects TRBV7-2 to TRBJ1-4; a possible D gene is TRBD1 (6 bases). The CDR3 has 16 residues. Germline V lookup: CDR1 SGHTA, CDR2 FQGNSA. Trimming pared 1 base from V and 5 bases from J, leaving 14 bases between. This CDR3 is CASSLELQGGNEKLFF. The CDR3 DNA is TGTGCCAGCAGCTTAGAACTACAGGGCGGGAATGAAAAACTGTTTTTT. Filled out from reference TRBV7-2 and TRBJ1-4, the complete variable domain reads GAGVSQSPSNKVTEKGKDVELRCDPISGHTALYWYRQSLGQGLEFLIYFQGNSAPDKSGLPSDRFSAERTGGSVSTLTIQRTQQEDSAVYLCASSLELQGGNEKLFFGSGTQLSVL.

The CDR3 reads CASSHLPSGSKETQYF. The CDR3 coding sequence is TGTGCCAGCAGCCATTTACCTAGCGGGAGTAAAGAGACCCAGTACTTC. V and J are TRBV3-1 (or the pseudogene TRBV3-2) and TRBJ2-5, with 10 bases matching TRBD2. V gave up 3 bases and J gave up 3 bases; unmatched junction bases: 7. CDR3 length equals 16 residues. Per germline, CDR1 LGHDT and CDR2 YNNKEL (reference sequence).

The rearrangement links TRBV2 to TRBJ2-7; D uncertain. V lost 5 bases and J 0 bases, leaving 14 bases between the germline ends. The CDR3 runs to 15 residues. In germline, CDR1 is SNHLY, CDR2 FYNNEI. The CDR3 nucleotides are TGTGCCAGCAGTAGAGTTTCCCCTAGCTCCTACGAGCAGTACTTC. Translated, it gives CASSRVSPSSYEQYF.

The chain joins TRBV5-1 to TRBJ1-2; D is uncertain. V was pared by 5 bases and J by 8 bases, with 16 bases between. Germline loops: CDR1 SGHRS, CDR2 YFSETQ. This CDR3 region has 13 residues. CDR3 DNA: TGCGCCAGCAGTCCCGAGCGAGCCAAGGGCTACACCTTC. Residues: CASSPERAKGYTF.

The rearrangement joins TRBV21-1 to TRBJ1-1; TRBD1 is the table's D call, not checked against the DNA. TRBV21-1 represents a pseudogene. The CDR3 extends over 10 amino acids. The CDR3 DNA sequence: TGTGCCAGCAGCAAAAACAGGGCTTTCTTT. Residues: CASSKNRAFF.

The V call is TRBV5-4, the J call TRBJ1-2; D remains ambiguous. Trimming pared 2 bases from V and 6 bases from J, leaving 23 bases between. Germline values: CDR1 SGHNT, CDR2 YYREEE (reference sequence). The CDR3 contains 17 residues. The CDR3 sequence is CASSFEFLAGEENGYTF. CDR3 coding DNA: TGTGCCAGCAGCTTCGAATTCCTGGCGGGAGAGGAAAATGGCTACACCTTC.

This rearrangement joins TRBV6-5 to TRBJ1-3; D not certain. Trimming stripped 8 bases from V and 0 bases from J, with 11 bases between. This CDR3 comprises 14 residues. Germline CDR1 is MNHEY and CDR2 is SVGAGI. The CDR3 reads CASSITVSGNTIYF. For the CDR3, the DNA is TGTGCCAGCTCGATAACTGTCTCTGGAAACACCATATATTTT.

The J gene is TRBJ1-6, the V gene TRBV10-3, with a weak D call TRBD1 (6 bases). Germline V lookup: CDR1 ENHRY, CDR2 SYGVKD. V was cut by 5 bases and J by 7 bases, with 9 bases left in between. The CDR3 extends over 13 amino acids. CDR3 amino acids: CAISRGQNSPLHF. The DNA for the CDR3 is TGTGCCATCAGTAGAGGACAGAATTCACCCCTCCACTTT.

This clone was observed a few times. V and J are TRBV3-1 (or the pseudogene TRBV3-2) and TRBJ1-2; D unresolved. The CDR3 contains 15 residues. Germline CDR1 reads LGHDT; CDR2 reads YNNKEL (reference sequence). The V and J ends lost 0 bases and 5 bases respectively, with 13 bases between them. CDR3 amino acids: CASSQDVREGYGYTF. CDR3 sequence (DNA): TGTGCCAGCAGCCAAGACGTTAGGGAGGGATATGGCTACACCTTC.

This clone appeared a few times. The chain is built from TRBV3-1 (or the pseudogene TRBV3-2) and TRBJ2-3; D unclear. Per germline, CDR1 LGHDT and CDR2 YNNKEL (reference sequence). Trimming took 1 base from V and 6 from J, leaving 8 bases between them. CDR3 length equals 13 residues. The CDR3 coding sequence is TGTGCCAGCAGCCAAGTTTACCGGGATACGCAGTATTTT. It codes for CASSQVYRDTQYF.

In DNA form, the CDR3 reads TGCGCCAGCAGCTTATCCGAGACAGCCAGCTCCTACAATGAGCAGTTCTTC. It translates to CASSLSETASSYNEQFF. The chain recombines TRBV5-1 with TRBJ2-1; TRBD1 might be the D (5 bases). Germline V gene lookup returns CDR1 SGHRS and CDR2 YFSETQ. The length of the CDR3 is 17 residues. V dropped 2 bases and J dropped 0 bases, with 15 bases sitting between them.

V and J are TRBV10-3 and TRBJ1-1; no reliable D call. This CDR3 region has 15 residues. Trimming left V 2 bases short and J 1 base short, with 11 bases between. The germline V gene has CDR1 ENHRY and CDR2 SYGVKD. The CDR3 reads CAISEMLGSNTEAFF. In DNA form, the CDR3 reads TGTGCCATCAGTGAGATGCTGGGCTCGAACACTGAAGCTTTCTTT.

The rearrangement links TRBV10-1 to TRBJ2-2; 10 bases are a match to TRBD1. The V gene end was trimmed by 5 bases and the J gene end by 3 bases; junction bases not matched to a gene: 12. The CDR3 runs to 18 residues. The germline gives CDR1 WNHNN, CDR2 SYGVQD (reference sequence). The CDR3: CASSSQEGQGFDTGELFF. CDR3 bases: TGCGCCAGCAGTTCCCAAGAGGGACAGGGGTTTGACACCGGGGAGCTGTTTTTT.

The V and J genes are TRBV7-9 and TRBJ1-2; D unclear. The CDR3 is made up of 14 amino acids. Trimming took off 1 base at V and 4 bases at J, with 10 bases between the two ends. The germline V gene has CDR1 SEHNR and CDR2 FQNEAQ (reference sequence). The CDR3 reads CASSLGASSYGYTF. The CDR3 region has the DNA TGTGCCAGCAGCTTAGGGGCCAGCAGCTATGGCTACACCTTC.

This clone was recorded only once. The rearrangement links TRBV30 to TRBJ1-6; D remains ambiguous. The CDR3 spans 14 residues. The V gene's germline CDR1 is GTSNPN and CDR2 SVGIG (reference sequence). Trimming stripped 5 bases from V and 8 bases from J, with 16 bases between. CDR3 DNA: TGTGCCTGGTCTCTCCGCGGGCAATATTCACCCCTCCACTTT. This codes for CAWSLRGQYSPLHF.

The chain links TRBV2 to TRBJ1-2, with D tentatively TRBD1 (6 bases). The V end lost 6 bases, the J end lost 5 bases, and 13 bases lay between the germline ends. This CDR3 has 13 amino acids. Per the germline V gene, CDR1 is SNHLY and CDR2 is FYNNEI. The CDR3 DNA follows: TGTGCCAGCAGACAGGGAGTAGGGTATGGCTACACCTTC. This sequence encodes CASRQGVGYGYTF.

V usage is TRBV28 and J usage is TRBJ1-1, with D maybe TRBD1 (6 bases). CDR3 length: 20 residues. Trimming cost V 5 bases and J 1 base, with 29 bases left between them. CDR1 and CDR2 from the germline V gene are MDHEN and SYDVKM. CDR3 coding DNA: TGTGCCAGCAGTGCCGCACAGGGCTTCGATATTTCCTACCCGAACACTGAAGCTTTCTTT. This translates into CASSAAQGFDISYPNTEAFF.

As DNA, the CDR3 is TGTGCCAGCAGTGACCCGGGACAGGGTGGCGGCTACACCTTC. Its translation is CASSDPGQGGGYTF. The chain couples TRBV6-1 to TRBJ1-2; 9 nucleotides line up with TRBD1. Per germline, CDR1 MNHNS and CDR2 SASEGT. This CDR3 has 14 amino acids. J lost 8 bases, V lost 3 bases, and 7 bases had no gene match.